The clone carrying this T cell receptor (beta chain) was seen a handful of times. The TCR library protocol was used to attach unique molecular identifiers. These identifiers were attached to individual cDNA molecules. One entry per CDR3 protein, called by TCRdb with MiXCR from the 5' RACE reads. Of 35,000 to 45,000 distinct CDR3 sequences listed, around 6.1% are singletons. This entry comes from a study of early T cells in non-severe SARS-CoV-2 infection. V was pared by 5 bases and J by 1 base, with 12 bases between. The CDR3 runs to 15 residues. CDR1 and CDR2 from the germline V gene are MNHEY and SVGEGT.

This sequence was found in an adult who was a healthcare worker with PCR-confirmed SARS-CoV-2 infection or an uninfected control (not recorded which). The chain links TRBV6-2 or TRBV6-3 to TRBJ2-1, with D perhaps matching TRBD2 (6 bases). Material for sequencing was whole blood. The DNA of the CDR3 is TGTGCCAGCAGTACGAACGGGAGATCCTACAATGAGCAGTTCTTC. This codes for CASSTNGRSYNEQFF.